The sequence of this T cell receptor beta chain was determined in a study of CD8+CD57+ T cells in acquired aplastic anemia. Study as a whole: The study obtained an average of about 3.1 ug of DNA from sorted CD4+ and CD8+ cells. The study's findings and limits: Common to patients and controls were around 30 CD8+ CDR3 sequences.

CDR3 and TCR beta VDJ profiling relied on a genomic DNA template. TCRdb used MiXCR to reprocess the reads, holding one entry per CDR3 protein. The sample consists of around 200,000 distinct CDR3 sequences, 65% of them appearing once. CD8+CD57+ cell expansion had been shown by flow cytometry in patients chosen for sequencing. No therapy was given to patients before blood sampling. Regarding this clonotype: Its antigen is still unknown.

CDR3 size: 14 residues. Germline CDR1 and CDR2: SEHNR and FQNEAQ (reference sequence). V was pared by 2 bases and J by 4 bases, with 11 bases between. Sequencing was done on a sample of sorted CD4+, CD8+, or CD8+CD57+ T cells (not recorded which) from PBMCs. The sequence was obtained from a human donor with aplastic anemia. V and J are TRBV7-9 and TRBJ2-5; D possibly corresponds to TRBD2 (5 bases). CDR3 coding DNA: TGTGCCAGCAGCTTAACCACCGGGGTAGAGACCCAGTACTTC. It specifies CASSLTTGVETQYF.